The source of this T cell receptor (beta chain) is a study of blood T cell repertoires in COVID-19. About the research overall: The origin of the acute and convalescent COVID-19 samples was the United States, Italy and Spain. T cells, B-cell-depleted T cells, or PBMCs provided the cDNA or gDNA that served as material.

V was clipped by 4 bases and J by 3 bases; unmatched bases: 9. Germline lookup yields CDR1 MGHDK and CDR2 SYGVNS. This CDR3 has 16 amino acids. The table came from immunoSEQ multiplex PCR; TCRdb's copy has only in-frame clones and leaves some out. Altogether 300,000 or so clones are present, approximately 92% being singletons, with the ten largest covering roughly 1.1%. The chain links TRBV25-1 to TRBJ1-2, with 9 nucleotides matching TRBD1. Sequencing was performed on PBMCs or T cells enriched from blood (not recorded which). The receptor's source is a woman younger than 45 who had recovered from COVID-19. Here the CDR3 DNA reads TGTGCCAGCAGTGGACATGGGACAGGGAATTACTATGGCTACACCTTC. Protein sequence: CASSGHGTGNYYGYTF.